The entry below describes one T cell receptor beta chain. Its antigen is still unknown. This entry belongs to a study of long-term antiretroviral therapy in people with HIV. General study findings and limits: Post-ART, diversity grew, though it stayed under transplant donor control levels.

Trimming removed 10 bases from V and 2 bases from J, with 16 bases in between. Germline V gives CDR1 SEHNR, CDR2 FQNEAQ (reference sequence). CDR3 size: 14 residues. At survey level, the immunoSEQ assay was run in its v3.0 version. Repertoires were generated with immunoSEQ multiplex PCR, while TCRdb's copy carries only in-frame clones and drops some. Counted here are over 15,000 clones, approximately 86% occurring once; the ten biggest clones make up roughly 14%. Donors needed at least one pre-ART PBMC sample plus at least two post-ART samples. V and J are TRBV7-9 and TRBJ2-3, with D maybe TRBD1 (5 bases). The TCR comes from a woman in her 30s with HIV. The material was unsorted PBMCs, obtained roughly 2.3 years before starting antiretroviral therapy. CDR3 protein: CANSRAGSTDTQYF. CDR3 sequence (DNA): TGTGCCAACTCTCGGGCAGGGTCCACAGATACGCAGTATTTT. Variable domain in full (rest from reference TRBV7-9 and TRBJ2-3): DTGVSQNPRHKITKRGQNVTFRCDPISEHNRLYWYRQTLGQGPEFLTYFQNEAQLEKSRLLSDRFSAERPKGSFSTLEIQRTEQGDSAMYLCANSRAGSTDTQYFGPGTRLTVL.